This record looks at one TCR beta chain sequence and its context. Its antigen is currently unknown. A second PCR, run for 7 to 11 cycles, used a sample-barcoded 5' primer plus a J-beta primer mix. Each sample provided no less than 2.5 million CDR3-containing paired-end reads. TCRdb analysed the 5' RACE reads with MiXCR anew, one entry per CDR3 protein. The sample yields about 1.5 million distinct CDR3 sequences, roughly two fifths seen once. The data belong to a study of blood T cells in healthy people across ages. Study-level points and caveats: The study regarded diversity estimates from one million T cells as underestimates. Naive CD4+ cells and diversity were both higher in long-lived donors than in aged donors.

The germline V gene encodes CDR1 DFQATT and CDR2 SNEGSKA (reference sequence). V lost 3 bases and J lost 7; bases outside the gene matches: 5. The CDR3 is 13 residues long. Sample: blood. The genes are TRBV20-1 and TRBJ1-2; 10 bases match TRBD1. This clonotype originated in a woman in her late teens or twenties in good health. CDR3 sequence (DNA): TGCAGTGCTAGGGGGACAGGGGAGGCTGGCTACACCTTC. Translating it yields CSARGTGEAGYTF.